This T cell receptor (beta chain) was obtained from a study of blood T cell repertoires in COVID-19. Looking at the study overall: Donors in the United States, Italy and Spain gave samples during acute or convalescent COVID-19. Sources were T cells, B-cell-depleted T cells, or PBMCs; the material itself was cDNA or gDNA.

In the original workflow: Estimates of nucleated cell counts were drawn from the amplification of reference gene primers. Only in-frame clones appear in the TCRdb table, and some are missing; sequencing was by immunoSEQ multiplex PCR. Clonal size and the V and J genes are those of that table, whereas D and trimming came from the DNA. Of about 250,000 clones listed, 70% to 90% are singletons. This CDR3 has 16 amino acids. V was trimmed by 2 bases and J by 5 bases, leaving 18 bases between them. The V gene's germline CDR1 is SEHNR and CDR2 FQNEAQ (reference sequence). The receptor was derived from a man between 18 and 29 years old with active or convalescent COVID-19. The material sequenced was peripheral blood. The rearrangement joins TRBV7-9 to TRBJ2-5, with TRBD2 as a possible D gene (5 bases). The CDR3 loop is CASSLIAFGSEETQYF. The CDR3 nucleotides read TGTGCCAGCAGCTTAATAGCGTTCGGCAGTGAGGAGACCCAGTACTTC. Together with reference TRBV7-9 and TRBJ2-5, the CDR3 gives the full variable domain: DTGVSQNPRHKITKRGQNVTFRCDPISEHNRLYWYRQTLGQGPEFLTYFQNEAQLEKSRLLSDRFSAERPKGSFSTLEIQRTEQGDSAMYLCASSLIAFGSEETQYFGPGTRLLVL.